The clone carrying this TCR beta chain appeared a single time. These data belong to a study of blood T cell repertoires in COVID-19. Looking at the study overall: Samples representing acute and convalescent COVID-19 were sourced from the United States, Italy and Spain. The analysed material was cDNA or gDNA that came from T cells, B-cell-depleted T cells, or PBMCs.

Trimming left V 0 bases short and J 7 bases short, with 10 bases between. Germline V gene data show CDR1 as MNHEY and CDR2 as SVGEGT. This CDR3 has 14 amino acids. Authors' methods: Estimation of nucleated cell counts was performed using reference gene primer amplification. Sequencing used immunoSEQ multiplex PCR; TCRdb keeps in-frame clones, though not all of them. That table is the source of V, J and clone size, and D and trimming were worked out from the DNA. The sample includes 110,000 to 150,000 clones, more than 60% of them seen just once. The chain employs TRBV6-2 or TRBV6-3 and TRBJ1-5; the D gene is possibly TRBD1 (6 bases). The specimen sequenced was peripheral blood. The clonotype originates from an older woman with acute or convalescent COVID-19. CDR3 DNA sequence: TGTGCCAGCAGTTACTCAGGGGGACGGCAGCCCCAGCATTTT. Translating it yields CASSYSGGRQPQHF.